One and the same sample provided the 12 T cell receptor beta chains below, sequenced in a study of T cell responses to AZD1222 COVID-19 vaccine. Produced via immunoSEQ multiplex PCR; TCRdb's table is partial and in-frame only. The table lists roughly 150,000 clones, roughly nine tenths of them singletons, with less than 1.6% in the top ten. This specimen consisted of peripheral blood, obtained 28 days after the second AZD1222 dose. The receptors come from an adult who received the AZD1222 COVID-19 vaccine.

The V gene is TRBV29-1, the J gene TRBJ2-2; D is unresolved. CDR1 SQVTM and CDR2 ANQGSEA come from the germline V gene. V lost 6 bases, J lost 1 base, and 15 bases lay in between. CDR3 length equals 15 residues. In DNA form, the CDR3 reads TGCAGCGTGGGTGGAGCTGAAGTGAACACCGGGGAGCTGTTTTTT. As protein: CSVGGAEVNTGELFF.

The V call is TRBV5-1, the J call TRBJ1-3, with no clear D. Germline CDR1 reads SGHRS; CDR2 reads YFSETQ. V dropped 0 bases and J dropped 0 bases, with 7 bases sitting between them. This CDR3 region has 15 residues. This CDR3 is CASSLGPDSGNTIYF. The CDR3 DNA follows: TGCGCCAGCAGCTTGGGACCGGACTCTGGAAACACCATATATTTT.

The chain recombines TRBV5-1 with TRBJ2-2; D perhaps matches TRBD1 (5 bases). This CDR3 has 15 residues. Germline V lookup: CDR1 SGHRS, CDR2 YFSETQ. Trimming took 0 bases from V and 2 from J, leaving 8 bases between them. CDR3 bases: TGCGCCAGCAGCTTGGCAGGGATTAACACCGGGGAGCTGTTTTTT. Translating gives CASSLAGINTGELFF.

The genes are TRBV5-1 and TRBJ1-1; D perhaps matches TRBD1 (5 bases). The CDR3 extends over 15 amino acids. Germline values: CDR1 SGHRS, CDR2 YFSETQ. Trimming cost V 2 bases and J 0 bases, with 11 bases left between them. The CDR3 DNA reads as TGCGCCAGCAGCTTCCGGACACCTATGAACACTGAAGCTTTCTTT. Protein product: CASSFRTPMNTEAFF. The full variable domain, in which reference TRBV5-1 and TRBJ1-1 provide the parts outside the CDR3, is KAGVTQTPRYLIKTRGQQVTLSCSPISGHRSVSWYQQTPGQGLQFLFEYFSETQRNKGNFPGRFSGRQFSNSRSEMNVSTLELGDSALYLCASSFRTPMNTEAFFGQGTRLTVV.

This rearrangement joins TRBV7-8 to TRBJ1-2; D is possibly TRBD1 (5 bases). The CDR3 is 18 amino acids. V lost 2 bases and J 5 bases, leaving 24 bases between the germline ends. In germline, CDR1 is SGHVS, CDR2 FQNEAQ. The CDR3: CASSLRPGRDPRGYGYTF. The CDR3 DNA sequence: TGTGCCAGCAGCTTACGCCCCGGGAGGGACCCCCGGGGATATGGCTACACCTTC.

The CDR3 region has the DNA TGTGCCAGCAGTCCTCCGCGGACTAGCGGGAGGGCCGAGACCCAGTACTTC. Amino acid sequence: CASSPPRTSGRAETQYF. The genes are TRBV6-6 and TRBJ2-5, with 15 bases identical to TRBD2. The V and J ends lost 5 bases and 5 bases, in that order; junction bases with no gene match: 9. Germline CDR1 is MNHNY and CDR2 is SVGAGI (reference sequence). The CDR3 has 17 residues.

In its sample, this clone was seen a few times. The gene calls are TRBV9 and TRBJ1-2, with 8 bases fitting TRBD1. J gave up 4 bases and V 3 bases, and 5 bases lay outside the gene matches. The CDR3 has 14 residues. CDR1 and CDR2 (germline): SGDLS, YYNGEE. CDR3 sequence (DNA): TGTGCCAGCAGCGCTCTAACAGGGGGCTATGGCTACACCTTC. Protein sequence: CASSALTGGYGYTF.

The V call is TRBV30, the J call TRBJ1-3; 7 bases fit TRBD1. Germline V CDR1 and CDR2: GTSNPN, SVGIG (reference sequence). V shed 1 base, J shed 0 bases, and the junction held 6 bases outside the gene matches. The length of the CDR3 is 16 residues. CDR3 loop: CAWSGGQISSGNTIYF. The CDR3 region has the DNA TGTGCCTGGAGTGGGGGACAGATAAGCTCTGGAAACACCATATATTTT.

The table lists this clone with a count of one. The chain joins TRBV11-2 to TRBJ1-2; 9 bases line up with TRBD1. The germline CDR1 and CDR2 sequences are SGHAT and FQNNGV. The CDR3 consists of 17 residues. The ends lost 6 bases at V and 8 bases at J; junction bases unmatched: 19. DNA for the CDR3: TGTGCCAGCAGGGGACGGGACAGGGCTTTTTCTAAGGGCGGCTACACCTTC. The encoded protein is CASRGRDRAFSKGGYTF.

The J gene is TRBJ2-5, the V gene TRBV5-1, with D tentatively TRBD2 (6 bases). From germline, CDR1 is SGHRS and CDR2 YFSETQ. The length of the CDR3 is 14 residues. V was cut by 1 base and J by 5 bases, with 12 bases left in between. The CDR3 coding sequence is TGCGCCAGCAGCTTGTCTAGCGCGAAGGAGACCCAGTACTTC. Its translation: CASSLSSAKETQYF.

J is TRBJ1-5 and V is TRBV19; D unresolved. From germline, CDR1 is LNHDA and CDR2 SQIVND (reference sequence). V was shortened by 4 bases and J by 1 base, with 11 bases between the two germline ends. CDR3 length: 15 amino acids. In DNA form, the CDR3 reads TGTGCCAGTAGTACCGAGGACTCGAGCAATCAGCCCCAGCATTTT. Its protein is CASSTEDSSNQPQHF.

This sequence joins TRBV11-1 and TRBJ1-1; a weak D match, TRBD1 (5 bases). This CDR3 region has 15 residues. Germline CDR1 reads SGHAT; CDR2 reads FQDESV (reference sequence). The V end was cut by 3 bases, the J end by 2 bases, with 13 bases between. CDR3 coding DNA: TGTGCCAGCAGCTTCGAGAGACAGAGAAACACTGAAGCTTTCTTT. It specifies CASSFERQRNTEAFF.